One sample yielded the 30 T cell receptor delta chains listed below, sequenced in a study of γδ T cells in repeated Plasmodium falciparum infection. Vgamma9/Vdelta2+ and Vdelta2-negative gammadelta T cells were flow-sorted from PBMC for bulk sequencing. TCRdb redid clone calling on the multiplex PCR reads using CATT. The sample lists 40,000 to 55,000 delta-chain clones; 1.9% were seen once. The material sequenced was gamma-delta T cells from blood. These receptor sequences come from a pool of human donors (malaria-infected and uninfected, not separated).

The table lists this clone with a few counts. A far larger clone differs by one base, so this is likely a read error. Different DNA sequences within this sample yield the same CDR3. The CDR3 bases are TGTGCCTGTGACACGGTGTTTCTGGGGGATACGCGGGATCCCGTCACCGATAAACTTATCTTT. Amino acid sequence: CACDTVFLGDTRDPVTDKLIF. V gene TRDV2 was called; the J gene was not; TRDD3 reflects the table's D call only, with no check against the DNA. Germline loops: CDR1 GEAIGNYY, CDR2 EKD. This CDR3 is 21 amino acids long.

This clone has a handful of counts. TCRdb assigns this DNA the protein of a much larger clone, which departs from its translation at residue 9; this likely reflects a read error, and the protein shown comes from translating the DNA. This sequence joins TRDV1 and TRDJ2; 7 bases map to TRDD3. TCRdb records no J gene; here it was assigned by comparing the DNA to germline. V dropped 1 base and J dropped 6; count of bases not matched to a gene: 8. Per germline, CDR1 TSWWSYY and CDR2 QGS. The CDR3 has 16 residues. CDR3 bases: TGTGCTCTTGGGGAACGAGGGATACATTTAGCAGCACAACTCTTCTTT. Translated: CALGERGIHLAAQLFF.

This clone was counted only a few times. The TCRdb protein, from a much larger clone, departs from this DNA's translation at residue 8, likely by read error; the protein shown derives from the DNA. The chain has TRDV1 and TRDJ1, with a possible D match to TRDD3 (8 bases). V was clipped by 5 bases and J by 2 bases, with 42 bases between them. This CDR3 has 24 residues. CDR1 TSWWSYY and CDR2 QGS come from the germline V gene. This chain's CDR3 is CALGPTVTPSFLRTLGAPTDKLIF. The CDR3 nucleotides are TGTGCTCTTGGGCCAACCGTTACGCCCTCCTTCCTCCGGACACTGGGGGCACCGACCGATAAACTCATCTTT.

This clone has only a few counts. The mismatch at residue 2 between this DNA's translation and the TCRdb protein of a much larger clone likely reflects a read error; the protein shown is translated from the DNA. The CDR3 DNA reads as TGTTCTCTTGGGGAAGCGCAGCTTCCTACGTTTGGCTGGGGGTTAGTTGGAGCACAACTCTTCTTT. Translation: CSLGEAQLPTFGWGLVGAQLFF. The genes are TRDV1 and TRDJ2; TRDD2 might be the D (8 bases). The CDR3 is made up of 22 amino acids. Germline CDR1 reads TSWWSYY; CDR2 reads QGS.

This clone has a count of ten or more. Only one base separates this from a far larger clonotype, so it likely reflects a read error. This sample includes further DNA sequences coding for the same CDR3. The rearrangement links TRDV2 to TRDJ1; 8 positions agree with TRDD3. The J gene is not listed in TCRdb, so it was assigned here from a DNA match to germline. Germline V CDR1 and CDR2: GEAIGNYY, EKD. Unmatched junction bases numbered 7, after V lost 6 bases and J lost 5 bases. CDR3 length: 13 amino acids. Here the CDR3 reads CACWGIGTDKLIF. The CDR3 DNA reads TGTGCCTGTTGGGGGATTGGGACTGATAAACTCATCTTT.

This clone appeared a few times. The TCRdb protein comes from a much larger clone and disagrees with this DNA's translation at residue 14, likely due to a read error; the protein given here is derived from the DNA. Other DNA sequences of this sample code for an identical CDR3. This chain uses TRDV1 with TRDJ3, with TRDD3 matching over 7 bases. The J gene, missing from TCRdb, was assigned here through DNA to germline matching. V lost 0 bases to trimming and J lost 0 bases; unmatched junction nucleotides: 26. This CDR3 region has 26 residues. CDR1 and CDR2 from the germline V gene are TSWWSYY and QGS. The CDR3 DNA sequence: TGTGCTCTTGGGGAACTCAACCCCCCTACGTTGGAAGTCAGGGGGATTAGCTCCTGGGACACCCGACAGATGTTTTTC. It is translated as CALGELNPPTLEVRGISSWDTRQMFF.

This clone has more than one count but fewer than ten. Only one base separates this from a far larger clonotype, so it likely reflects a read error. The identical CDR3 is also encoded by other nucleotide sequences in the sample. This sequence joins TRDV1 and TRDJ1; 9 bases match TRDD2. Assignment of the J gene here rests on matching the DNA to germline, because TCRdb gives none. CDR1 is TSWWSYY, CDR2 QGS, per germline. V was clipped by 3 bases and J by 0 bases; unmatched bases: 23. This CDR3 is built from 22 residues. CDR3 sequence reads: CALGDGAFLRRWGPLYTDKLIF. The CDR3 coding sequence is TGTGCTCTTGGGGACGGGGCCTTCCTACGCCGTTGGGGGCCACTGTACACCGATAAACTCATCTTT.

This clone was counted many times. A read error likely explains why the TCRdb protein, taken from a much larger clone, differs from this DNA's translation at residue 19; the protein shown is translated from the DNA. The V gene is TRDV1, the J gene TRDJ2, with TRDD3 matching 9 bases. Because TCRdb records no J gene, it was assigned here through a match of the DNA to germline. The CDR3 sequence is 20 residues long. V shed 0 bases, J shed 12 bases, and the junction held 23 bases outside the gene matches. Germline assignment: CDR1 TSWWSYY and CDR2 QGS. CDR3 bases: TGTGCTCTTGGGGAACTAGGTTCAATACTGGGGGAAATAGATACCGATAAACTCTTCTTT. Residues: CALGELGSILGEIDTDKLFF.

This clone was picked up many times. TCRdb assigns this DNA the protein of a much larger clone, which departs from its translation at residue 12; this likely reflects a read error, and the protein shown comes from translating the DNA. V usage is TRDV2 and J usage is TRDJ1; 10 bases line up with TRDD3. The J gene, left out of TCRdb, was set here by checking the DNA against germline. The V and J ends lost 5 bases and 3 bases, in that order; junction bases with no gene match: 14. The CDR3 length is 17 residues. Germline V gene lookup returns CDR1 GEAIGNYY and CDR2 EKD. In DNA, the CDR3 is TGTGCCTGTGGGATAGGGGGGATACGTTGGTGCGCCGATAAACTCATCTTT. Residues: CACGIGGIRWCADKLIF.

As to this clone: TCRdb's protein, taken from a much larger clone, differs from this DNA's translation at residue 6, likely owing to a read error; the protein displayed comes from the DNA. The chain employs TRDV1 and TRDJ3, with 13 bases that match TRDD3. TCRdb lists no J gene, so it was determined here by aligning the DNA to germline. From germline, CDR1 is TSWWSYY and CDR2 QGS. V shed 4 bases and J 0 bases; nucleotides not matched to a gene: 12. This CDR3 comprises 22 residues. This CDR3 reads CALGVRYWGIRTSSWDTRQMFF. The CDR3 DNA is TGTGCTCTTGGGGTTAGGTACTGGGGGATACGGACAAGCTCCTGGGACACCCGACAGATGTTTTTC.

Notes on this clone: A read error is likely here: a far larger clone is one base away. Other DNA sequences in the sample encode the same CDR3. The gene calls are TRDV1 and TRDJ1; 8 bases align to TRDD3. TCRdb lists no J gene, so it was determined here by aligning the DNA to germline. Trimming removed 3 bases from V and 7 bases from J; junction bases left unmatched: 16. This CDR3 is built from 17 residues. The V gene's germline CDR1 is TSWWSYY and CDR2 QGS. The CDR3 DNA reads TGTGCTCTTGGGGAGCTGAGAATGGACTGGGGGTTCTCTAAACTCATCTTT. Its protein is CALGELRMDWGFSKLIF.

A few counts support this clone. A far larger clone is off by one base, so a read error is likely. Different DNA sequences within this sample yield the same CDR3. Here the V gene is TRDV1, but the J gene went uncalled; the D call TRDD3 from the table was never checked on the DNA. Germline V gene sequence: CDR1 TSWWSYY, CDR2 QGS. The CDR3 consists of 23 residues. CDR3 loop: CALGELKSFGCRPTQRSTDKLIF. DNA for the CDR3: TGTGCTCTTGGGGAACTAAAATCTTTTGGTTGTAGGCCGACCCAGCGTTCAACCGATAAACTCATCTTC.

In the case of this clone: TCRdb pairs this DNA with a much larger clone's protein that differs at residue 3, likely a read error; the protein shown was translated from the DNA. The J gene is TRDJ1, the V gene TRAV38-2/DV8; D ambiguous. The J gene is not listed in TCRdb, so it was assigned here from a DNA match to germline. CDR3 size: 21 residues. CDR1 TSESDYY and CDR2 QEAYKQQN come from the germline V gene. In nucleotides, the CDR3 is TGTGCTTGTAGGAGCTCCGCTTTATGCCTCTGTACATCCAGCTACACCGATAAACTCATCTTT. This encodes CACRSSALCLCTSSYTDKLIF.

This clone was detected many times. A far larger clone is just one base off, so this is likely a read error. The sample has other DNA sequences that encode this CDR3 too. No J gene was called, and the V gene is TRDV2; the table gives TRDD3 as D, unverified against the DNA. Germline V gene lookup returns CDR1 GEAIGNYY and CDR2 EKD. This CDR3 has 13 amino acids. Here the CDR3 DNA reads TGTGCCTGTGACCAGATGGGGAAAGATAAACTTATCTTT. Translating gives CACDQMGKDKLIF.

This clone was picked up a small number of times. Since a far larger clone is one base different, this is likely a read error. Different DNA sequences within this sample yield the same CDR3. No J gene was called, and the V gene is TRDV3; no DNA check was done on the table's D call, TRDD3. The CDR3 is made up of 23 amino acids. Per the germline V gene, CDR1 is TVYSNPD and CDR2 is GDNSRS (reference sequence). The CDR3 loop is CALDIHDVRRWGILWRFTDKLIF. The CDR3 nucleotides are TGTGCCTTAGATATTCACGACGTAAGGAGGTGGGGGATACTTTGGAGGTTCACCGATAAACTCATCTTC.

Of note for this clone: This likely stems from a read error, as it lies one base from a far larger clone. The same CDR3 arises from other DNA sequences in this sample as well. V and J are TRDV2 and TRDJ1; 12 positions match TRDD3. TCRdb leaves out the J gene; it was filled in here by matching the DNA to germline. Per the germline V gene, CDR1 is GEAIGNYY and CDR2 is EKD. The length of the CDR3 is 21 residues. The V and J ends lost 1 base and 1 base, in that order; junction bases with no gene match: 18. The chain's CDR3 is CACDTVFLGDTRDPVTDKLIF. In DNA, the CDR3 is TGTGCCTGTGACACAGTGTTTCTGGGGGATACGCGGGATCCCGTCACCGATAAACTCATCTTT.

The sample holds many counts of this clone. A read error likely explains why the TCRdb protein, taken from a much larger clone, differs from this DNA's translation at residue 9; the protein shown is translated from the DNA. The J gene is TRDJ1, the V gene TRDV1; 11 bases match TRDD3. V shed 1 base and J 2 bases; nucleotides not matched to a gene: 30. The CDR3 spans 25 residues. CDR1 is TSWWSYY and CDR2 is QGS in the germline V gene. This CDR3 reads CALGERTSCFWGIRRHVGRTDKLIF. CDR3 coding DNA: TGTGCTCTTGGGGAACGGACTTCCTGCTTTTGGGGGATACGAAGGCATGTGGGGCGGACCGATAAACTCATCTTT.

This clone was seen at least ten times. The mismatch at residue 4 between this DNA's translation and the TCRdb protein of a much larger clone likely reflects a read error; the protein shown is translated from the DNA. This sequence joins TRDV2 and TRDJ3; 8 nucleotides match TRDD3. The J gene is not listed in TCRdb, so it was assigned here from a DNA match to germline. This CDR3 contains 21 residues. The V gene's germline CDR1 is GEAIGNYY and CDR2 EKD. The ends lost 5 bases at V and 0 bases at J; junction bases unmatched: 17. DNA of the CDR3: TGTGCCTGTGGCCGGAATCCTAATTGGGGGATCGGCTCCTGGGACACCCGACAGATGTTTTTC. It is translated as CACGRNPNWGIGSWDTRQMFF.

This clone was recorded a few times. The CDR3 loop is CALGERLPTVPGGYAYHWETDKLIF. The CDR3, as DNA: TGTGCTCTTGGGGAAAGGTTACCTACTGTCCCTGGGGGATACGCGTACCATTGGGAAACCGATAAACTCATCTTT. J is TRDJ1 and V is TRDV1; 12 bases map to TRDD3. The J gene was missing in TCRdb and was found by matching the end of the DNA to germline. The CDR3 extends over 25 amino acids. Trimming at V came to 2 bases and at J to 2 bases, leaving 30 bases not matched to a gene. Per germline, CDR1 TSWWSYY and CDR2 QGS.

This clone was observed at least ten times. A read error likely explains why the TCRdb protein, taken from a much larger clone, differs from this DNA's translation at residue 10; the protein shown is translated from the DNA. The rearrangement joins TRDV1 to TRDJ1; 7 positions agree with TRDD3. The CDR3 sequence is 19 residues long. CDR1 is TSWWSYY and CDR2 is QGS in the germline V gene. J gave up 4 bases and V 1 base, and 18 bases lay outside the gene matches. In nucleotides, the CDR3 is TGTGCTCTTGGGGAACACATCTACGTGTGGTGGGGGAGAGTCGATAAACTCATCTTT. It yields the protein CALGEHIYVWWGRVDKLIF.

In the case of this clone: A far larger clone lies a single base away; this is likely a read error. Other nucleotide sequences from this sample produce the same CDR3. The V gene is TRAV38-2/DV8, the J gene TRDJ1; a weak D match, TRDD3 (6 bases). No J segment appears in TCRdb, so it was assigned here by matching the sequence to germline. This CDR3 contains 20 residues. Germline lookup yields CDR1 TSESDYY and CDR2 QEAYKQQN. The CDR3 spells CAYRSYGGRLGFGYTDKLIF. CDR3 DNA sequence: TGCGCTTATAGGAGTTATGGTGGACGGCTGGGGTTCGGCTACACCGATAAACTCATCTTT.

A few counts support this clone. This likely reflects a read error, since a far larger clone is one base away. This sample also contains other DNA sequences that code for the same CDR3. The J segment was not called; the V segment is TRDV3; the table's D gene call, TRDD3, was not cross checked with the DNA. Germline CDR1 TVYSNPD, CDR2 GDNSRS (reference sequence). There are 22 residues in the CDR3. DNA for the CDR3: TGTGCCCTCCCGCGGGGACCTTCCGGTTTGGGGATACGCGTTTGGTACACCGATAAACTCATTTTT. Its translation is CALPRGPSGLGIRVWYTDKLIF.

At least ten counts were recorded for this clone. This may stem from a read error, because a much larger clone lies one nucleotide away. The chain carries TRDV1 and TRDJ1; 8 bases fit TRDD3. Germline trimming cut 4 bases from V and 3 bases from J; bases unmatched to any gene: 19. CDR3 length: 19 amino acids. CDR1 TSWWSYY and CDR2 QGS come from the germline V gene. The CDR3 DNA is TGTGCTCTTGGGGCTCGGTGGTGGGGGATCACGGGAGATGCCGATAAACTCATCTTT. Its protein is CALGARWWGITGDADKLIF.

This clone was picked up a small number of times. A far larger clone is just one base off, so this is likely a read error. The same CDR3 arises from other DNA sequences in this sample as well. The chain is built from TRDV1 and TRDJ1; 11 bases match TRDD3. TCRdb records no J gene; here it was assigned by comparing the DNA to germline. Per the germline V gene, CDR1 is TSWWSYY and CDR2 is QGS. This CDR3 has 20 amino acids. V was clipped by 5 bases and J by 5 bases; unmatched bases: 22. As DNA, the CDR3 is TGTGCTCTTGGGAGAGGGAAGACCCCCTGGACTGGGGGATATCGAGATAAACTCATCTTT. Amino acid sequence: CALGRGKTPWTGGYRDKLIF.

This clone came up a few times. With a far larger clone one base away, a read error is the likely cause. The same CDR3 is also encoded by other DNA sequences in this sample. The chain is built from TRDV1 and TRDJ1; D is perhaps TRDD3 (5 bases). CDR3 length equals 11 residues. Germline assignment: CDR1 TSWWSYY and CDR2 QGS. The CDR3 protein is CALGERGVLIF. The CDR3, as DNA: TGTGCTCTTGGAGAACGGGGGGTACTCATCTTT.

Comments on this clone: The mismatch at residue 16 between this DNA's translation and the TCRdb protein of a much larger clone likely reflects a read error; the protein shown is translated from the DNA. V gene TRDV2 was called; the J gene was not; the table's D call, TRDD3, was not checked against the DNA. This CDR3 spans 17 amino acids. CDR1 GEAIGNYY and CDR2 EKD come from the germline V gene. In DNA form, the CDR3 reads TGTGCCTGTGGGGGGGATCGGGGGGAGAAGACAACCGATAAACTCACCTTT. It translates to CACGGDRGEKTTDKLTF.

As for this clone: For this DNA, TCRdb reports the protein of a much larger clone, which diverges at residue 16, most likely from a read error; the protein presented here is translated directly from the DNA. The chain links TRDV2 to TRDJ1, with TRDD3 matching over 9 bases. TCRdb leaves out the J gene; it was filled in here by matching the DNA to germline. The CDR3 covers 20 residues. CDR1 and CDR2 from the germline V gene are GEAIGNYY and EKD. The J segment lost 6 bases and the V segment lost 0 bases, leaving 22 bases of the junction unmatched. The CDR3 loop is CACDTEEVRGYEGVTNKLIF. The CDR3 DNA reads as TGTGCCTGTGACACCGAGGAAGTACGGGGATACGAGGGGGTTACCAATAAACTCATCTTT.

This clone occurred many times. The TCRdb record carries a much larger clone's protein, which differs from this DNA's translation at residue 10; a read error is the likely cause, and the protein listed here is the DNA translation. V gene TRDV2 combines with J gene TRDJ1, with TRDD3 identical over 9 bases. The germline gives CDR1 GEAIGNYY, CDR2 EKD. This CDR3 has 15 amino acids. Germline trimming cut 1 base from V and 8 bases from J; bases unmatched to any gene: 10. DNA of the CDR3: TGTGCCTGTGACACGAGAGTACTGGGGGAGGACAAACTCATCTTT. Protein sequence: CACDTRVLGEDKLIF.

This clone came up many times. V usage is TRDV1 and J usage is TRDJ1; 7 nucleotides match TRDD3. TCRdb carries no J gene annotation; the J gene was assigned here by matching the DNA with germline. The V and J ends lost 5 bases and 6 bases, in that order; junction bases with no gene match: 24. There are 19 residues in the CDR3. Germline assignment: CDR1 TSWWSYY and CDR2 QGS. CDR3 DNA sequence: TGTGCTCTTGGGAACCTCTTTTCCCCCCTTGCGCTGGGGGGTCATAAACTCATCTTT. Translated: CALGNLFSPLALGGHKLIF.

A note on this clone: TCRdb attributes to this sequence the protein of a much larger clone, which differs from the DNA translation at residue 3; a read error is likely, and the protein displayed is translated from the DNA. The J gene is TRDJ1, the V gene TRDV3; TRDD3 agrees at 9 bases. This CDR3 region has 16 residues. CDR1 and CDR2 (germline): TVYSNPD, GDNSRS (reference sequence). V was clipped by 4 bases and J by 0 bases; unmatched bases: 12. In nucleotides, the CDR3 is TGTGCCTCTAGACGCTGGGGGATGTCGTACACCGATAAACTCATCTTT. This gives the protein CASRRWGMSYTDKLIF.